Listed below are T cell receptor beta chains from one sample, sequenced in a study of cytomegalovirus exposure and HLA in healthy donors. Clones were sequenced by immunoSEQ multiplex PCR, and TCRdb holds only the in-frame ones, with some missing. The table shows some 190,000 clones, with 74% occurring only once. Sequenced sample: PBMCs. All receptors come from a woman in her twenties or thirties in good health and CMV-seropositive. Each CDR3 is given with its conserved first and last residue. The D gene is left open where the match is weak. Size is stated for part of the rows, as once, few or many counts, or as a class when the clone is expanded.

j_call | d_call | v_call | clone_size | cdr3_length | cdr3_nt | cdr3_aa
TRBJ2-7 | TRBD2 | TRBV13 | NA | 17 | TGTGCCAGCAGTTGGGCCGATGGAGCGGGAGGGCCCCACGAGCAGTACTTC | CASSWADGAGGPHEQYF
TRBJ2-3 | TRBD1 | TRBV5-4 | few | 16 | TGTGCCAGCAGCGGGGAGACAGGGGCGAGCACAGATACGCAGTATTTT | CASSGETGASTDTQYF
TRBJ2-7 | TRBD1 | TRBV4-1 | NA | 19 | TGCGCCAGCAGCGAAAGGGATGGACAGGGCCACCTGGGAACCTACGAGCAGTACTTC | CASSERDGQGHLGTYEQYF
TRBJ2-1 | TRBD2 | TRBV7-2 | NA | 19 | TGTGCCAGCAGCCCGAGGCGGCTAGCGGTCCTGAGCTCCTACAATGAGCAGTTCTTC | CASSPRRLAVLSSYNEQFF
TRBJ2-2 | TRBD1 | TRBV28 | NA | 14 | TGTGCCAGCAGTTTAGTACAGGGGGCCGGGGAGCTGTTTTTT | CASSLVQGAGELFF
TRBJ2-3 | TRBD2 | TRBV27 | NA | 15 | TGTGCCAGCATCTTTAGCGGGAGAGTGGGTGGTACGCAGTATTTT | CASIFSGRVGGTQYF
TRBJ2-7 | TRBD2 | TRBV18 | NA | 16 | TGTGCCAGCTCACCACGGGCTAGCGGGAGCTCCTACGAGCAGTACTTC | CASSPRASGSSYEQYF
TRBJ2-7 | TRBD2 | TRBV6-1 | NA | 14 | TGTGCCAGCAAAGGACTAGCTGGGGCAATCGAGCAGTACTTC | CASKGLAGAIEQYF
TRBJ1-2 | TRBD1 | TRBV28 | NA | 15 | TGTGCCAGCAGAGAAGTAGGGGGCTCTAACTATGGCTACACCTTC | CASREVGGSNYGYTF
TRBJ1-1 | TRBD1 | TRBV7-2 | NA | 15 | TGTGCCAGCAGCCCCGGACAGGGGGCGGGCACTGAAGCTTTCTTT | CASSPGQGAGTEAFF